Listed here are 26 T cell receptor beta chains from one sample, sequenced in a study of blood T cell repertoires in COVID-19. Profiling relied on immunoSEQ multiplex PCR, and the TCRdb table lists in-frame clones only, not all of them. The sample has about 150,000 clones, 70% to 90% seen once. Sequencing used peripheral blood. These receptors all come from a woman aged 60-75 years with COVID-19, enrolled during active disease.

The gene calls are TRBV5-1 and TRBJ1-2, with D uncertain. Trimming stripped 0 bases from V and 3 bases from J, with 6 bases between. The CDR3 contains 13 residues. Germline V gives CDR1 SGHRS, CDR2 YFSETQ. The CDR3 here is CASSLDTDYGYTF. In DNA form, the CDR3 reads TGCGCCAGCAGCTTGGATACGGACTATGGCTACACCTTC.

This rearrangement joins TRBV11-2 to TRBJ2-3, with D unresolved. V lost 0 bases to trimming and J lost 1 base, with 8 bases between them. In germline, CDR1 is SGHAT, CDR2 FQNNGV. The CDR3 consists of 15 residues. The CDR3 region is CASSLDRVGTDTQYF. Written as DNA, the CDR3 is TGTGCCAGCAGCTTAGATCGAGTTGGCACAGATACGCAGTATTTT.

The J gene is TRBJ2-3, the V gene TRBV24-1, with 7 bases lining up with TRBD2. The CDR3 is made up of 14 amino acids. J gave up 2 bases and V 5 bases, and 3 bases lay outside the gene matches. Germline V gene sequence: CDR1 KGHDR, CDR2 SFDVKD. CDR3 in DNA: TGTGCCACCAGTGCCCGGGACTACACAGATACGCAGTATTTT. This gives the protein CATSARDYTDTQYF.

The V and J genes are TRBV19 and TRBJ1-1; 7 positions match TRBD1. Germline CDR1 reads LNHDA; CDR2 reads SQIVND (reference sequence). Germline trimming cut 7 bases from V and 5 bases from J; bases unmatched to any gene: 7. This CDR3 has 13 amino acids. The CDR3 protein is CASTLQGGTEAFF. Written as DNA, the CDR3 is TGTGCCAGTACTCTGCAGGGGGGAACTGAAGCTTTCTTT.

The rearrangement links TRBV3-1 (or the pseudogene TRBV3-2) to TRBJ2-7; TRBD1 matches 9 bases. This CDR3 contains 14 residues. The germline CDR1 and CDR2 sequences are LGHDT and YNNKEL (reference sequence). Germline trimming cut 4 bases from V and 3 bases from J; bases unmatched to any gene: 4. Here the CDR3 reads CASSRTGANYEQYF. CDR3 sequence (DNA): TGTGCCAGCAGCCGGACAGGGGCTAACTACGAGCAGTACTTC.

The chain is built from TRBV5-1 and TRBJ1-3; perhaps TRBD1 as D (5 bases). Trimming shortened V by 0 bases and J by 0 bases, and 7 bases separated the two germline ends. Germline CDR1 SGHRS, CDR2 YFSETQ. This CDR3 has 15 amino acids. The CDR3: CASSLETGSGNTIYF. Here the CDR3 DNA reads TGCGCCAGCAGCTTGGAAACAGGCTCTGGAAACACCATATATTTT. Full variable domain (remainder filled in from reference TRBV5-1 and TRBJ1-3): KAGVTQTPRYLIKTRGQQVTLSCSPISGHRSVSWYQQTPGQGLQFLFEYFSETQRNKGNFPGRFSGRQFSNSRSEMNVSTLELGDSALYLCASSLETGSGNTIYFGEGSWLTVV.

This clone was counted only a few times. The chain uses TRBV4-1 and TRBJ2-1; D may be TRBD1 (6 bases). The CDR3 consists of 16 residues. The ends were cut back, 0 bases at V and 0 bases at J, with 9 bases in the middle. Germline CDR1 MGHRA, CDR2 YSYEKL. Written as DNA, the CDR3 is TGCGCCAGCAGCCAAGATAGAGGGGGCTCCTACAATGAGCAGTTCTTC. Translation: CASSQDRGGSYNEQFF.

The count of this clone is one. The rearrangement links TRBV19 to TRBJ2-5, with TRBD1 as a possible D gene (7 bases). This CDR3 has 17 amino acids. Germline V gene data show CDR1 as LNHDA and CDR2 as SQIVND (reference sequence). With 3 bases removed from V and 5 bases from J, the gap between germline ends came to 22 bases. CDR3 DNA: TGTGCCAGTAGTATGAGGGGACAGTTCTCAGGAGGGGAGACCCAGTACTTC. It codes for CASSMRGQFSGGETQYF.

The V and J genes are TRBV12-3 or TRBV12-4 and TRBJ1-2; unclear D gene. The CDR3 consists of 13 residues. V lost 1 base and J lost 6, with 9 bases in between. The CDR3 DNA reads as TGTGCCAGCAGTTTAGGGAGTATCGATGGCTACACCTTC. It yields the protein CASSLGSIDGYTF.

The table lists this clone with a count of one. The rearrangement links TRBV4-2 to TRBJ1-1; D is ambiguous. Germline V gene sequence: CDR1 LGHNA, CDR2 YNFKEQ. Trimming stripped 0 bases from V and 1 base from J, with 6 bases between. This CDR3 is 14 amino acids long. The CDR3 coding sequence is TGTGCCAGCAGCCAAGATTGGCAGAACACTGAAGCTTTCTTT. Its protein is CASSQDWQNTEAFF.

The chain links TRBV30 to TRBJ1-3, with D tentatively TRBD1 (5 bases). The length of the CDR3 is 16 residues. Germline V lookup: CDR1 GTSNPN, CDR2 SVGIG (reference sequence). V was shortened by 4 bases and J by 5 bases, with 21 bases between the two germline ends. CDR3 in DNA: TGTGCCTGGACTAGGGACTCATCTAGGGGCAGAAACACCATATATTTT. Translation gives CAWTRDSSRGRNTIYF.

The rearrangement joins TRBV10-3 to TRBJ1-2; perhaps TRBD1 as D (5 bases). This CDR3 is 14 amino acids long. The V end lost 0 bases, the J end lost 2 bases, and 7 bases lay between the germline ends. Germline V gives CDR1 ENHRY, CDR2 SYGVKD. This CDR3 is CAISESGRNYGYTF. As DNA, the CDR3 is TGTGCCATCAGTGAGTCGGGGCGAAACTATGGCTACACCTTC.

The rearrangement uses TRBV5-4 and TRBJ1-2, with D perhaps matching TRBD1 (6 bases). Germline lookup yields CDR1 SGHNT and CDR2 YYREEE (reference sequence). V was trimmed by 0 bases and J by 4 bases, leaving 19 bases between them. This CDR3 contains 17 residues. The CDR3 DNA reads TGTGCCAGCAGCTTGGGGGTCTTACAGGGTTCGGGCTATGGCTACACCTTC. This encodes CASSLGVLQGSGYGYTF. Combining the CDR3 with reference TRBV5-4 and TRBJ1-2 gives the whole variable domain ETGVTQSPTHLIKTRGQQVTLRCSSQSGHNTVSWYQQALGQGPQFIFQYYREEENGRGNFPPRFSGLQFPNYSSELNVNALELDDSALYLCASSLGVLQGSGYGYTFGSGTRLTVV.

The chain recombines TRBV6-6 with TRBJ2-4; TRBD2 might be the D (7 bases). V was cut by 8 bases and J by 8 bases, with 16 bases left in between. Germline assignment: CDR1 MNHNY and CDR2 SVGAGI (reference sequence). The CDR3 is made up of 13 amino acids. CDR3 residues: CASAIGGRDIQYF. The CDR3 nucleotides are TGTGCCAGCGCCATCGGGGGGCGGGACATTCAGTACTTC.

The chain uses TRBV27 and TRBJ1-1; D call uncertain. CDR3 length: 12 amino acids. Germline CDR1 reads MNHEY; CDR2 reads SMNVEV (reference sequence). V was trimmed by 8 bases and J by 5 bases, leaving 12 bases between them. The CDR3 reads CASRRLATEAFF. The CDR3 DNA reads TGTGCCAGCCGTCGCCTGGCTACTGAAGCTTTCTTT.

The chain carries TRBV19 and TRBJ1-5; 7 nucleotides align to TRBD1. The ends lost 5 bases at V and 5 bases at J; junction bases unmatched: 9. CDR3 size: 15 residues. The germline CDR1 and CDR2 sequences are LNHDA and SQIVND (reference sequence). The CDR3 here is CASSQLRGWDQPQHF. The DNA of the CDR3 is TGTGCCAGTAGTCAACTCAGGGGGTGGGATCAGCCCCAGCATTTT.

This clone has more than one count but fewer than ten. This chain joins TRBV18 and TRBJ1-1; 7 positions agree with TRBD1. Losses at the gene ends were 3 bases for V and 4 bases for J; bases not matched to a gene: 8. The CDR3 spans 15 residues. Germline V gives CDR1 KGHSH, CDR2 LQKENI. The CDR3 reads CASSPSTGMGTEAFF. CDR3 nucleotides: TGTGCCAGCTCACCCTCGACAGGGATGGGCACTGAAGCTTTCTTT.

The CDR3 sequence: CASSPLGTDSDNSPLHF. The CDR3 DNA sequence: TGTGCCAGCAGCCCCCTCGGGACAGACTCAGATAATTCACCCCTCCACTTT. The V call is TRBV7-8, the J call TRBJ1-6; TRBD1 matches at 7 bases. Per germline, CDR1 SGHVS and CDR2 FQNEAQ. This CDR3 has 17 amino acids. V lost 5 bases and J lost 5; bases outside the gene matches: 12.

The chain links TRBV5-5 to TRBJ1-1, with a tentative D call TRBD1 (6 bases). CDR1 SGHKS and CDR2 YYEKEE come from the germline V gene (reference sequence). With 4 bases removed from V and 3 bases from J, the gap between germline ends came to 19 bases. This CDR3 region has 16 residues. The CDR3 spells CASSLTVAEGDTEAFF. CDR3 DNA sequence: TGTGCCAGCAGCCTTACGGTCGCCGAGGGGGACACTGAAGCTTTCTTT.

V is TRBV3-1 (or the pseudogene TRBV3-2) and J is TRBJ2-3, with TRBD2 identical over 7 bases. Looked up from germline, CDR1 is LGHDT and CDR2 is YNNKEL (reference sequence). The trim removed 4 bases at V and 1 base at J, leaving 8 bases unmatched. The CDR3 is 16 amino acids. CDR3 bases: TGTGCCAGCAGCCGTACAGGTGGGGGGGGCACAGATACGCAGTATTTT. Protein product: CASSRTGGGGTDTQYF.

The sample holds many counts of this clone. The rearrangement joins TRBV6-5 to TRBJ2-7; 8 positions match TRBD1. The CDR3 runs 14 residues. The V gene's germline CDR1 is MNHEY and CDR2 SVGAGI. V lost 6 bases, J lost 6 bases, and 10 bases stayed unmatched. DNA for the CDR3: TGTGCCAGCAGCCTTACCGGACAGGGTAGCGAGCAGTACGTC. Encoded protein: CASSLTGQGSEQYV.

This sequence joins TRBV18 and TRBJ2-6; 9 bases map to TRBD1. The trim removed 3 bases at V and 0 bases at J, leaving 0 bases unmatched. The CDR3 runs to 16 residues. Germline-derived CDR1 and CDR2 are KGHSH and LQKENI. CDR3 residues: CASSPGQGSGANVLTF. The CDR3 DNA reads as TGTGCCAGCTCACCGGGACAGGGCTCTGGGGCCAACGTCCTGACTTTC.

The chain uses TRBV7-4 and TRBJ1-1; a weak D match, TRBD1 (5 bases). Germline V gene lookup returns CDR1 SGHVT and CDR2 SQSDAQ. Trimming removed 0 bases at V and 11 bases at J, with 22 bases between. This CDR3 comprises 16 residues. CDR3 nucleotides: TGTGCCAGCAGCTTAGCACCCACAGTCCAGGGAATGGCCGCTTTCTTT. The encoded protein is CASSLAPTVQGMAAFF.

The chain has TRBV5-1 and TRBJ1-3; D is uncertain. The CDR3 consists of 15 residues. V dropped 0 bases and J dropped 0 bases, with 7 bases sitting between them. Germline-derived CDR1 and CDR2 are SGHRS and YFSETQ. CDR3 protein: CASSLDKFSGNTIYF. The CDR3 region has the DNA TGCGCCAGCAGCTTGGACAAGTTCTCTGGAAACACCATATATTTT.

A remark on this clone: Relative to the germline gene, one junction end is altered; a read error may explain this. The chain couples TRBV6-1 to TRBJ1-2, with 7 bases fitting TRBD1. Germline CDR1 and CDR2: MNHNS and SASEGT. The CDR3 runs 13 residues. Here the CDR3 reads CASREGGSYGYTF. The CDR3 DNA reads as TGTGCCAGCAGAGAAGGGGGCTCCTATGGCTACACCTTC.

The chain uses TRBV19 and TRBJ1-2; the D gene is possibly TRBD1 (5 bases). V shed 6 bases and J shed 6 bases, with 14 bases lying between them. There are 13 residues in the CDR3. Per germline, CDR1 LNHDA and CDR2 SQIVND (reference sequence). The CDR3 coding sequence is TGTGCCAGTAGACCCCGGGGGGGGGATGGCTACACCTTC. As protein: CASRPRGGDGYTF.